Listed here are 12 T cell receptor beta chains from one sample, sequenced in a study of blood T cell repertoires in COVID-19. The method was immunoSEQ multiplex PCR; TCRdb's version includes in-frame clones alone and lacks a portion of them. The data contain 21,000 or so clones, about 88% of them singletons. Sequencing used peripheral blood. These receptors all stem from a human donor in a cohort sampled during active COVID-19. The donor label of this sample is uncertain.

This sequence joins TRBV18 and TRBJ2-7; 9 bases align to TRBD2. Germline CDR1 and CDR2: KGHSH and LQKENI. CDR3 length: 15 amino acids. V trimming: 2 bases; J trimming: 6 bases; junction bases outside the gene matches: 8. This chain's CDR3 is CASSPTVAGASEQYF. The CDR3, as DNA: TGTGCCAGCTCACCAACGGTAGCGGGAGCAAGCGAGCAGTACTTC.

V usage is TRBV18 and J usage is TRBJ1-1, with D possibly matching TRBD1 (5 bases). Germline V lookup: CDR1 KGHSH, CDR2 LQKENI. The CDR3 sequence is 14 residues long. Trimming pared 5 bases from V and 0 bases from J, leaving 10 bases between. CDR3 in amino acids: CASSSRQMNTEAFF. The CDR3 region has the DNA TGTGCCAGCTCATCTAGACAGATGAACACTGAAGCTTTCTTT.

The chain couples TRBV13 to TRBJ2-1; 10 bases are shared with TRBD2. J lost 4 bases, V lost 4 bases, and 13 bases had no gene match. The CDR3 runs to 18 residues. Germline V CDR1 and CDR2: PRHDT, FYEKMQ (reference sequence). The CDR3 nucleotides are TGTGCCAGCAGCTCACCCTTGAGCGGGAGGGCCTTATACAATGAGCAGTTCTTC. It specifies CASSSPLSGRALYNEQFF.

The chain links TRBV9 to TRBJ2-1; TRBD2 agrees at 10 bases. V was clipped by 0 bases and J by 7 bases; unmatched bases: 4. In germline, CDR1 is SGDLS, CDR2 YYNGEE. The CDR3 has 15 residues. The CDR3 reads CASSVVSGRDNEQFF. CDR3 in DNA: TGTGCCAGCAGCGTAGTGAGCGGGAGGGATAATGAGCAGTTCTTC.

The CDR3 bases are TGTGCCAGCAGCAAGACTAGCGGGAGCTCCTACGAGCAGTACTTC. This translates into CASSKTSGSSYEQYF. This rearrangement joins TRBV6-5 to TRBJ2-7; TRBD2 matches at 12 bases. Germline lookup yields CDR1 MNHEY and CDR2 SVGAGI. The V gene end was trimmed by 6 bases and the J gene end by 0 bases; junction bases not matched to a gene: 3. The CDR3 has 15 residues.

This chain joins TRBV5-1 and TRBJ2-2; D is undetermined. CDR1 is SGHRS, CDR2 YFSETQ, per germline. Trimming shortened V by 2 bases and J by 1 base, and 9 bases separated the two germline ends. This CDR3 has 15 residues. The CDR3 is CASSLNGENTGELFF. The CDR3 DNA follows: TGCGCCAGCAGCTTAAATGGAGAGAACACCGGGGAGCTGTTTTTT.

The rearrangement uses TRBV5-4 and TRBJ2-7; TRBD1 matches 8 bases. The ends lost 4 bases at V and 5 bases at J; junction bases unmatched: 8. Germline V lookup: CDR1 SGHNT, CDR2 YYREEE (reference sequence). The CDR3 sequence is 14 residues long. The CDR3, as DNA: TGTGCCAGCAGCCCCCGGACAGGGCCCCACGAGCAGTACTTC. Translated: CASSPRTGPHEQYF.

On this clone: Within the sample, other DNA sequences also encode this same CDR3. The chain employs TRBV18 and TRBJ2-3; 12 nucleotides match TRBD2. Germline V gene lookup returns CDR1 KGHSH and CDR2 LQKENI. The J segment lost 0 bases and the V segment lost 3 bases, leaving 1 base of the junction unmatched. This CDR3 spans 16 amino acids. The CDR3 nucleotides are TGTGCCAGCTCACCCGGGACTAGCGGGAGCACAGATACGCAGTATTTT. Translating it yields CASSPGTSGSTDTQYF.

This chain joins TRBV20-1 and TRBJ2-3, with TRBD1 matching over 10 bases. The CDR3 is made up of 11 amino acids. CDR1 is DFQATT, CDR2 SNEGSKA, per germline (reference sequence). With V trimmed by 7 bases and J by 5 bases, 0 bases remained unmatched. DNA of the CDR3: TGCAGTGGGACAGGGGGAGATACGCAGTATTTT. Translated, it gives CSGTGGDTQYF.

CDR3: CASSTTGSGEQYF. For the CDR3, the DNA is TGTGCCAGCAGCACGACAGGTTCGGGGGAGCAGTACTTC. The chain employs TRBV7-9 and TRBJ2-7; the D gene is possibly TRBD1 (6 bases). Germline-derived CDR1 and CDR2 are SEHNR and FQNEAQ (reference sequence). The CDR3 spans 13 residues. The V gene lost 5 bases and the J gene lost 7 bases, with 15 bases spanning the gap.

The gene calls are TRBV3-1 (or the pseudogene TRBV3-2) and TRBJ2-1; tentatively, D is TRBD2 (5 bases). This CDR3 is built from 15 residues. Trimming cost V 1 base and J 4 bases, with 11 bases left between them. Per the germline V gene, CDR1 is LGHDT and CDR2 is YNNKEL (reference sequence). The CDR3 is CASSQASGMYNEQFF. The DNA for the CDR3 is TGTGCCAGCAGCCAAGCTTCGGGAATGTACAATGAGCAGTTCTTC.

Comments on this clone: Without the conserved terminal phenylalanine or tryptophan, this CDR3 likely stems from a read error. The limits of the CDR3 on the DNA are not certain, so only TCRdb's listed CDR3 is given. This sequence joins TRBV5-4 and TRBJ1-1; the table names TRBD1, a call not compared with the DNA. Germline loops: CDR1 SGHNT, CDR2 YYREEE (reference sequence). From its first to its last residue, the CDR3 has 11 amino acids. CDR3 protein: CASSLAPADVL.